This is a list of T cell receptor beta chains from one sample in a study of blood T cell repertoires in COVID-19. The repertoire was sequenced with immunoSEQ multiplex PCR; TCRdb's copy has only in-frame clones and lacks some. Of some 120,000 clones listed, approximately 80% were seen once; the top ten hold approximately 10%. Sequencing used peripheral blood. The receptors derive from a man aged 60-69 years with acute or convalescent COVID-19. Each CDR3 is given with its conserved first and last residue. D genes are given only for firm matches. Clone size is not always given. Where it is, it says once, few, many or a class for expanded clones.

V	size	D	J	CDR3	DNA
TRBV9	.	TRBD1	TRBJ1-1	CASSVGQGLIWTEAFF	TGTGCCAGCAGCGTCGGACAGGGGCTAATCTGGACTGAAGCTTTCTTT
TRBV15	.	.	TRBJ1-5	CATSRVKEGGNQPQHF	TGTGCCACCAGCAGAGTAAAGGAGGGAGGCAATCAGCCCCAGCATTTT
TRBV27	once	TRBD1	TRBJ1-4	CASSSDRGLNEKLFF	TGTGCCAGCAGTTCGGACAGGGGACTTAATGAAAAACTGTTTTTT
TRBV28	.	TRBD1	TRBJ2-5	CASSLWGQGAQETQYF	TGTGCCAGCAGTTTATGGGGACAGGGGGCTCAAGAGACCCAGTACTTC
TRBV5-1	once	TRBD2	TRBJ2-7	CASSLAGGSLDEQYF	TGCGCCAGCAGCTTGGCCGGGGGGTCCCTCGACGAGCAGTACTTC
TRBV5-1	.	.	TRBJ2-3	CASGQGAGDTQYF	TGCGCCAGCGGTCAGGGCGCGGGGGATACGCAGTATTTT
TRBV2	.	TRBD2	TRBJ2-1	CAGSQLAAYNEQFF	TGTGCCGGATCCCAGCTAGCGGCATACAATGAGCAGTTCTTC
TRBV6-5	.	.	TRBJ2-3	CASTPGPKTAQYF	TGTGCCAGCACGCCAGGTCCAAAAACCGCGCAGTATTTT
TRBV28	.	.	TRBJ1-1	CASSSPLGVNTEAFF	TGTGCCAGCAGTTCCCCATTAGGGGTGAACACTGAAGCTTTCTTT
TRBV6-5	once	TRBD1	TRBJ1-1	CASRQGQNTEAFF	TGTGCCAGCAGACAGGGGCAGAACACTGAAGCTTTCTTT
TRBV6-6	.	.	TRBJ2-7	CAGGGHPSYEQYF	TGTGCTGGTGGGGGCCACCCCTCCTACGAGCAGTACTTC
TRBV15	once	.	TRBJ2-1	CATSSFSSGGDEQFF	TGTGCCACCAGCAGTTTCTCGTCCGGCGGGGATGAGCAGTTCTTC
TRBV7-3	.	TRBD2	TRBJ2-1	CASSSPSGGQFF	TGTGCCAGCAGCTCCCCCTCGGGGGGGCAGTTCTTC
TRBV28	.	TRBD1	TRBJ1-2	CASTPNRGSYGYTF	TGTGCCAGCACTCCCAACAGGGGTAGCTATGGCTACACCTTC
TRBV6-1	.	.	TRBJ1-2	CASSDLGRLYGYTF	TGTGCCAGCAGTGATCTGGGCCGTCTCTATGGCTACACCTTC
TRBV9	.	TRBD1	TRBJ2-7	CASSAGQGTYEQYF	TGTGCCAGCAGCGCCGGACAGGGTACCTACGAGCAGTACTTC
TRBV14	.	.	TRBJ2-7	CASSPLARTYEQYF	TGTGCCAGCAGCCCTCTAGCGAGAACCTACGAGCAGTACTTC
TRBV2	few	TRBD1	TRBJ2-7	CASWGQGAEQYF	TGTGCCAGCTGGGGACAGGGGGCGGAACAGTACTTC
TRBV18	few	.	TRBJ2-2	CASTDSFANTGELFF	TGTGCCAGCACCGACAGTTTCGCGAACACCGGGGAGCTGTTTTTT
TRBV7-2	once	.	TRBJ2-1	CASKEGVGFEQFF	TGTGCCAGCAAAGAGGGGGTCGGTTTTGAGCAGTTCTTC
TRBV7-9	.	TRBD2	TRBJ2-7	CASSLGGGSRIYEQYF	TGTGCCAGCAGCTTAGGTGGCGGGAGTAGGATTTACGAGCAGTACTTC
TRBV27	.	TRBD1	TRBJ1-5	CASSSRQGRGNQPQHF	TGTGCCAGCAGTTCACGACAGGGTCGGGGCAATCAGCCCCAGCATTTT
TRBV7-8	once	TRBD1	TRBJ2-1	CASSLVGTGGAQFF	TGTGCCAGCAGCTTAGTAGGGACAGGGGGTGCGCAGTTCTTC
TRBV4-1	.	.	TRBJ1-2	CASSHVGQKAYTF	TGCGCCAGCAGCCATGTTGGACAAAAGGCCTACACCTTC
TRBV11-2	.	TRBD1	TRBJ1-4	CASSRDRGANEKLFF	TGTGCCAGCAGCCGGGACAGGGGTGCTAATGAAAAACTGTTTTTT
TRBV6-5	once	TRBD1	TRBJ2-7	CASSYSGTGGCEQYF	TGTGCCAGCAGTTACTCTGGGACAGGAGGATGCGAGCAGTACTTC
TRBV6-1	.	.	TRBJ1-1	CASSEAARGRLDTEAFF	TGTGCCAGCAGTGAAGCGGCCAGGGGCCGACTTGACACTGAAGCTTTCTTT
TRBV6-1	.	TRBD1	TRBJ1-5	CASSDQQGRYSNQPQHF	TGTGCCAGCAGTGATCAACAGGGGCGATATAGCAATCAGCCCCAGCATTTT
TRBV6-5	.	TRBD1	TRBJ2-7	CASSYGQGTYEQYF	TGTGCCAGCAGTTATGGACAGGGCACCTACGAGCAGTACTTC
TRBV7-9	.	.	TRBJ1-5	CASSLPNQPQHF	TGTGCCAGCAGCTTACCGAATCAGCCCCAGCATTTT
TRBV7-9	.	.	TRBJ2-1	CASSLRERGLTANEQFF	TGTGCCAGCAGCTTAAGAGAAAGGGGCTTGACTGCGAATGAGCAGTTCTTC
TRBV28	.	TRBD1	TRBJ1-4	CASSLTGTGSGKLFF	TGTGCCAGCAGTTTAACCGGGACAGGGAGCGGAAAACTGTTTTTT
TRBV2	.	.	TRBJ2-1	CASSGMAVRDGFF	TGTGCCAGCAGTGGGATGGCTGTGCGGGATGGGTTCTTC
TRBV3-1/TRBV3-2	.	.	TRBJ2-5	CASSQLMKLEETQYF	TGTGCCAGCAGCCAACTAATGAAGTTGGAGGAGACCCAGTACTTC
TRBV19	.	.	TRBJ2-1	CASRPTTSGTPYNEQFF	TGTGCCAGTAGACCCACGACTAGTGGTACCCCGTACAATGAGCAGTTCTTC
TRBV7-9	.	TRBD1	TRBJ1-3	CASSRQGAYGNTIYF	TGTGCCAGCAGCCGACAGGGGGCGTATGGAAACACCATATATTTT
TRBV6-4	.	.	TRBJ2-7	CASSDPRDPTIYEQYF	TGTGCCAGCAGCGACCCCCGGGATCCTACGATCTACGAGCAGTACTTC
TRBV28	.	TRBD2	TRBJ2-3	CASNPWREVDGDTQYF	TGTGCCAGCAACCCCTGGCGGGAGGTCGACGGAGATACGCAGTATTTT
TRBV7-2	once	TRBD2	TRBJ2-4	CASTRAGASGIQYF	TGTGCCAGCACAAGGGCGGGAGCTAGCGGCATTCAGTACTTC
TRBV5-1	.	TRBD1	TRBJ1-1	CASSYRQGAREAFF	TGCGCCAGCAGCTACCGGCAGGGGGCACGAGAGGCTTTCTTT
TRBV7-9	.	.	TRBJ2-5	CASSPRLTDPGTQYF	TGTGCCAGCAGCCCAAGGTTGACAGATCCTGGGACCCAGTACTTC
TRBV24-1	.	TRBD1	TRBJ2-7	CATSDPGQGRRQYF	TGTGCCACCAGTGACCCCGGACAGGGAAGGCGGCAGTACTTC
TRBV15	.	.	TRBJ2-7	CATSSRGQSYEQYF	TGTGCCACCAGCAGTAGAGGACAGTCGTACGAGCAGTACTTC
TRBV4-2	.	TRBD2	TRBJ2-3	CASSQDRAGVGDTQYF	TGTGCCAGCAGCCAAGATCGAGCGGGAGTAGGAGATACGCAGTATTTT
TRBV9	once	TRBD2	TRBJ2-3	CASSVQAGDTDTQYF	TGTGCCAGCAGCGTTCAAGCGGGGGACACAGATACGCAGTATTTT
TRBV15	few	.	TRBJ1-1	CATSTRNSEAFF	TGTGCCACCAGCACACGGAACAGTGAAGCTTTCTTT
TRBV29-1	.	TRBD1	TRBJ2-6	CSAGQGAGGANVLTF	TGCAGCGCCGGACAGGGGGCGGGTGGGGCCAACGTCCTGACTTTC
TRBV7-2	.	.	TRBJ2-2	CASSLWGGGVTGELFF	TGTGCCAGCAGCTTGTGGGGGGGCGGGGTGACCGGGGAGCTGTTTTTT
TRBV27	few	TRBD1	TRBJ1-6	CASSDRDRVSPLHF	TGTGCCAGCAGTGACCGGGACAGGGTCTCACCCCTCCACTTT
TRBV3-1/TRBV3-2	.	.	TRBJ1-4	CASSPMRNEKLFF	TGTGCCAGCAGCCCGATGAGGAATGAAAAACTGTTTTTT
TRBV28	.	TRBD2	TRBJ2-1	CASSCRGLAGGPGNEQFF	TGTGCCAGCAGTTGCCGAGGACTAGCGGGAGGGCCGGGCAATGAGCAGTTCTTC
TRBV18	.	TRBD1	TRBJ2-2	CASTGGPSNTGELFF	TGTGCCAGTACAGGGGGGCCTTCGAACACCGGGGAGCTGTTTTTT
TRBV28	.	TRBD2	TRBJ2-5	CASSLLAGGPKTQYF	TGTGCCAGCAGTTTACTAGCGGGAGGGCCCAAGACCCAGTACTTC
TRBV7-9	.	TRBD1	TRBJ2-5	CASSAFGQGVETQYF	TGTGCCAGCAGCGCGTTTGGACAGGGCGTCGAGACCCAGTACTTC
TRBV6-5	.	TRBD1	TRBJ1-2	CASRDRENYGYTF	TGTGCCAGCAGGGACAGGGAGAACTATGGCTACACCTTC
TRBV3-1/TRBV3-2	.	.	TRBJ2-1	CASSRGPSYNEQFF	TGTGCCAGCAGCCGGGGCCCCTCCTACAATGAGCAGTTCTTC
TRBV5-8	.	TRBD1	TRBJ1-5	CASSPDRGWNQPQHF	TGTGCCAGCAGCCCCGACAGGGGTTGGAATCAGCCCCAGCATTTT